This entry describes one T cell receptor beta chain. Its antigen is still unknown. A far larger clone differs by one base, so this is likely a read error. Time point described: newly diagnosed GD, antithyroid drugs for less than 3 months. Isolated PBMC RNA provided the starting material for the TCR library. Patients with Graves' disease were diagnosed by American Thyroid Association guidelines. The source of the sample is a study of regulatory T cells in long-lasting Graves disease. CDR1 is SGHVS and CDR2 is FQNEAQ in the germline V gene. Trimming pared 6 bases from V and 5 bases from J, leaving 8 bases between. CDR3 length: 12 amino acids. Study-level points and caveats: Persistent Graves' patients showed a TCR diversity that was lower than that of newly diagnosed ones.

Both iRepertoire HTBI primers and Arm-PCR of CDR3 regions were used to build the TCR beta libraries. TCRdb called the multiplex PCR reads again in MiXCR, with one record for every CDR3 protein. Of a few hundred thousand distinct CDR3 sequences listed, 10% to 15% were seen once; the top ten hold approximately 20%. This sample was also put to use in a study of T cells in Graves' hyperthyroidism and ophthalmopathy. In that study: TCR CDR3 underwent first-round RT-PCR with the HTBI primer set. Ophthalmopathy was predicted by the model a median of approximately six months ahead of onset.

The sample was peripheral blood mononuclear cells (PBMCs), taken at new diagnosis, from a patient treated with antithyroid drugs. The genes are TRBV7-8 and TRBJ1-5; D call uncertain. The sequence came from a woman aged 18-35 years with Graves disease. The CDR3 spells CASSKGDQPQHF. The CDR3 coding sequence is TGTGCCAGCAGTAAAGGAGATCAGCCCCAGCATTTT.